Given below is one T cell receptor beta chain in context. Its antigen is currently unknown. The data were taken from a study of PD-1 blockade in classical Hodgkin lymphoma. Study-level information: Patients were given intravenous nivolumab, 3 mg/kg, every 2 weeks.

Indicated time point: cycle 4 day 1 (C4D1), after around six weeks of nivolumab. Every patient had relapsed following autologous stem cell transplantation, and cohorts differed in brentuximab vedotin exposure. The best responses consisted of complete response, partial response or progressive disease. Generated by immunoSEQ multiplex PCR, the TCRdb table keeps only in-frame clones and is missing some. Among 15,000 to 20,000 clones listed, 80% were seen once. General study findings and limits: Newly diagnosed patients and complete responders had comparable diversity at baseline. Whereas CD4+ TCR diversity had risen significantly by C4D1, CD8+ TCR diversity had not.

This material consisted of peripheral blood mononuclear cells (PBMCs), taken before the fourth cycle of nivolumab. The source is a human donor with classical Hodgkin lymphoma.

CDR3 DNA: TGTGCCAGCAGCAGCAGGGGTTTCCAAGAGACCCAGTACTTC. Protein sequence: CASSSRGFQETQYF. The V call is TRBV11-1, the J call TRBJ2-5, with TRBD1 as a possible D gene (6 bases). Trimming left V 5 bases short and J 1 base short, with 11 bases between. This CDR3 contains 14 residues. Germline CDR1 SGHAT, CDR2 FQDESV (reference sequence).